These T cell receptor beta chains were read from a single sample in a study of blood T cells in healthy people across ages. Each CDR3 protein gets one entry after TCRdb re-called the 5' RACE reads with MiXCR. This table holds 1.8 million or so distinct CDR3 sequences, 30% to 40% found once. The specimen was blood. The receptors stem from a human donor in good health. The CDR3 runs from the conserved cysteine through the conserved F or W. Each record gives: V gene, D gene, J gene, clone size, CDR3 DNA, CDR3 protein. A D gene is named only where the DNA matches it firmly. Clone size is given for some rows only: seen once, a few or many times, or a class if the clone is expanded.

v_gene: TRBV7-3; d_gene: TRBD2; j_gene: TRBJ2-5; abundance: NA; CDR3nt: TGTGCCAGCAGCTTGTCCGGGACTACCGAAGAGACCCAGTACTTC; CDR3aa: CASSLSGTTEETQYF
v_gene: TRBV15; d_gene: NA; j_gene: TRBJ1-1; abundance: NA; CDR3nt: TGTGCCACCAGCATCCGGGCAGGGGAGGACACTGAAGCTTTCTTT; CDR3aa: CATSIRAGEDTEAFF
v_gene: TRBV27; d_gene: NA; j_gene: TRBJ1-2; abundance: few; CDR3nt: TGTGCCAGCAGTTTATTAAACAGTCGGGTCTATGGCTACACCTTC; CDR3aa: CASSLLNSRVYGYTF
v_gene: TRBV20-1; d_gene: NA; j_gene: TRBJ1-1; abundance: few; CDR3nt: TGCAGTGCTTGTAGTTACACTGAAGCTTTCTTT; CDR3aa: CSACSYTEAFF
v_gene: TRBV4-1; d_gene: TRBD2; j_gene: TRBJ2-7; abundance: few; CDR3nt: TGCGCCAGCAGCCAAGAGGGTAGCGGGAGCTACGAGCAGTACTTC; CDR3aa: CASSQEGSGSYEQYF
v_gene: TRBV29-1; d_gene: NA; j_gene: TRBJ2-6; abundance: many; CDR3nt: TGCAGCGTTAGCGGAACCTCTGGGGCCAACGTCCTGACTTTC; CDR3aa: CSVSGTSGANVLTF
v_gene: TRBV7-9; d_gene: NA; j_gene: TRBJ1-1; abundance: NA; CDR3nt: TGTGCCAGCAGCTTATTACTCACTGAAGCTTTCTTT; CDR3aa: CASSLLLTEAFF
v_gene: TRBV6-1; d_gene: NA; j_gene: TRBJ2-1; abundance: few; CDR3nt: TGTGCCAGCGGACAGTCTCACTACAATGAGCAGTTCTTC; CDR3aa: CASGQSHYNEQFF
v_gene: TRBV19; d_gene: TRBD1; j_gene: TRBJ1-2; abundance: NA; CDR3nt: TGTGCCAGTAGTGGGGGACAGGTTCTCAGTAACTATGGCTACACCTTC; CDR3aa: CASSGGQVLSNYGYTF
v_gene: TRBV6-6; d_gene: NA; j_gene: TRBJ2-5; abundance: many; CDR3nt: TGTGCCAGCAGTGAGGGACTCCAGGGCCAAGAGACCCAGTACTTC; CDR3aa: CASSEGLQGQETQYF
v_gene: TRBV6-2/TRBV6-3; d_gene: NA; j_gene: TRBJ2-5; abundance: NA; CDR3nt: TGTGCCAGCAGGGTGTACGGTGCGAAGACCCAGTACTTC; CDR3aa: CASRVYGAKTQYF
v_gene: TRBV2; d_gene: NA; j_gene: TRBJ1-1; abundance: NA; CDR3nt: TGTGCCAGCAGTACCGGGACAACGGCTGACACTGAAGCTTTCTTT; CDR3aa: CASSTGTTADTEAFF
v_gene: TRBV7-2; d_gene: NA; j_gene: TRBJ2-3; abundance: few; CDR3nt: TGTGCCAGCAGCTTAATCGGTCCAGCGTGGGGCACAGATACGCAGTATTTT; CDR3aa: CASSLIGPAWGTDTQYF
v_gene: TRBV6-2/TRBV6-3; d_gene: NA; j_gene: TRBJ1-1; abundance: NA; CDR3nt: TGTGCCAGCAGCCGGCCCCCCCTCACGTACAACACTGAAGCTTTCTTT; CDR3aa: CASSRPPLTYNTEAFF